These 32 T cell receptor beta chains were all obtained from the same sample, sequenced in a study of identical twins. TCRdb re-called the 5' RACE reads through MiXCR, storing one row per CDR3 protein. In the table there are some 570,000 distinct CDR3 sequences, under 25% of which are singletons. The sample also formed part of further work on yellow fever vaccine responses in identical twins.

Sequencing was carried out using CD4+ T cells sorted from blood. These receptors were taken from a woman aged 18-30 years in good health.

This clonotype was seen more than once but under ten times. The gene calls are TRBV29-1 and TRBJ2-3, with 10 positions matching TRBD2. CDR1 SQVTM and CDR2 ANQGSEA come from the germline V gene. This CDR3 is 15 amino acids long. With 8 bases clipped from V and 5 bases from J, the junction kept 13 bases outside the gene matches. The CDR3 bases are TGCAGCACCACCCAGCCAGCGGGAGGGGTAGATACGCAGTATTTT. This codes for CSTTQPAGGVDTQYF.

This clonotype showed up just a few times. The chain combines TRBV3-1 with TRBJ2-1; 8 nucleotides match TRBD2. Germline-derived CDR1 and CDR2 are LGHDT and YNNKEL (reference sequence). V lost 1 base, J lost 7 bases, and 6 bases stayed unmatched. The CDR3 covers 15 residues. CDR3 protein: CASSQGRGGRNEQFF. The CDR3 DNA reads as TGTGCCAGCAGCCAAGGACGGGGGGGCCGGAATGAGCAGTTCTTC.

The CDR3 nucleotides read TGTGCCAGCAGTCCCATGGACAGGGGAAATTCTAATTCCTACGAGCAGTACTTC. The encoded protein is CASSPMDRGNSNSYEQYF. The chain carries TRBV25-1 and TRBJ2-7; 9 bases line up with TRBD1. Germline assignment: CDR1 MGHDK and CDR2 SYGVNS. The CDR3 consists of 18 residues. V gave up 5 bases and J gave up 1 base; unmatched junction bases: 15.

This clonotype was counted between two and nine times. The CDR3 protein is CASSLIFGQGVNYGYTF. DNA of the CDR3: TGTGCCAGCAGCTTAATCTTCGGACAGGGAGTAAACTATGGCTACACCTTC. The chain couples TRBV7-9 to TRBJ1-2, with 8 bases fitting TRBD1. The CDR3 is 17 amino acids. Germline V gene sequence: CDR1 SEHNR, CDR2 FQNEAQ (reference sequence). The J segment lost 2 bases and the V segment lost 2 bases, leaving 10 bases of the junction unmatched.

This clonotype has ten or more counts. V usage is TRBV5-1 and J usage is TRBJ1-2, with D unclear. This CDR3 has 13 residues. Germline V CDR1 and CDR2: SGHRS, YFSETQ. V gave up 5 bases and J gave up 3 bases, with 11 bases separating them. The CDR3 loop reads CASSSDGDYGYTF. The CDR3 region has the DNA TGCGCCAGCAGTTCGGACGGGGACTATGGCTACACCTTC.

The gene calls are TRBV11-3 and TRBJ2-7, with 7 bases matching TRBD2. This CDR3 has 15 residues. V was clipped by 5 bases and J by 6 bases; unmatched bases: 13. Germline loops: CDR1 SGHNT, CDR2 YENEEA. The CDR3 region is CASSPPGRENSEQYF. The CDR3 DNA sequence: TGTGCCAGCAGCCCCCCGGGGCGGGAGAATTCCGAGCAGTACTTC. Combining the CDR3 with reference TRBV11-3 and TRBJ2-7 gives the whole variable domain EAGVVQSPRYKIIEKKQPVAFWCNPISGHNTLYWYLQNLGQGPELLIRYENEEAVDDSQLPKDRFSAERLKGVDSTLKIQPAELGDSAVYLCASSPPGRENSEQYFGPGTRLTVT.

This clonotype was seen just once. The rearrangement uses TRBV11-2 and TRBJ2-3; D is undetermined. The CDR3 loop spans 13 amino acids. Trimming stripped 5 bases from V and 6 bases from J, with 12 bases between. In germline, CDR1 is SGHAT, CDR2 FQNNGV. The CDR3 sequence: CASSPPIRDTQYF. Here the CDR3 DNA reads TGTGCCAGCAGCCCCCCGATTCGCGATACGCAGTATTTT.

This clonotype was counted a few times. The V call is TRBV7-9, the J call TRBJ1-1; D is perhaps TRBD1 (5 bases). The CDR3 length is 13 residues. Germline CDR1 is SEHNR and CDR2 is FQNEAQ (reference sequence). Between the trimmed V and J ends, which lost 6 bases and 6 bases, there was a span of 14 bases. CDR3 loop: CASSKRGGPEAFF. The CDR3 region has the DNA TGTGCCAGCAGTAAAAGGGGTGGGCCTGAAGCTTTCTTT.

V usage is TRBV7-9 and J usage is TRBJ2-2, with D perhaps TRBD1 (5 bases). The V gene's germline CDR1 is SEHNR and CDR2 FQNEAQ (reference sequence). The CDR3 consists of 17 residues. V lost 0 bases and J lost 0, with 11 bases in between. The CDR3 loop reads CASSLAGLTANTGELFF. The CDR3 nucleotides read TGTGCCAGCAGCTTAGCGGGGCTCACAGCGAACACCGGGGAGCTGTTTTTT.

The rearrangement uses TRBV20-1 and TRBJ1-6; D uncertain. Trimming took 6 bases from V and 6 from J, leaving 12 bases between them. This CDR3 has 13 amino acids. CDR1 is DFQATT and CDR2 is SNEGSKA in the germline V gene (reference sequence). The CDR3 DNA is TGCAGTGCCGGGGAGCAGGTTAATTCACCCCTCCACTTT. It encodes CSAGEQVNSPLHF.

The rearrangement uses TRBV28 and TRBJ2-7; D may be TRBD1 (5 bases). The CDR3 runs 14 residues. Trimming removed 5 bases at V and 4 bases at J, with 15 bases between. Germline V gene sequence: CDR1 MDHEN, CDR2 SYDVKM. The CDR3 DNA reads TGTGCCAGCAGTACCCCGGGCAGGGCATACGAGCAGTACGTC. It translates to CASSTPGRAYEQYV.

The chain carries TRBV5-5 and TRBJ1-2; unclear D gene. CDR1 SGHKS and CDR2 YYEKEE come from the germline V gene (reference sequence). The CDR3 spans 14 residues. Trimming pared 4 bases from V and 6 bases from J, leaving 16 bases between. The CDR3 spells CASSGTPTSDGYTF. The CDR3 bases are TGTGCCAGCAGCGGCACCCCGACATCCGATGGCTACACCTTC. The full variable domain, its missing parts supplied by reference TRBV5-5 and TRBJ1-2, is DAGVTQSPTHLIKTRGQQVTLRCSPISGHKSVSWYQQVLGQGPQFIFQYYEKEERGRGNFPDRFSARQFPNYSSELNVNALLLGDSALYLCASSGTPTSDGYTFGSGTRLTVV.

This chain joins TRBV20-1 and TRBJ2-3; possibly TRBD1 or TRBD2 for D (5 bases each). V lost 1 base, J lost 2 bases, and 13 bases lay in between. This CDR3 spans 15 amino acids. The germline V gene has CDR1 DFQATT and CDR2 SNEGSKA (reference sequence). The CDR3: CSARGAGAATDTQYF. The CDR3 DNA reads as TGCAGTGCTAGAGGCGCCGGGGCCGCCACAGATACGCAGTATTTT.

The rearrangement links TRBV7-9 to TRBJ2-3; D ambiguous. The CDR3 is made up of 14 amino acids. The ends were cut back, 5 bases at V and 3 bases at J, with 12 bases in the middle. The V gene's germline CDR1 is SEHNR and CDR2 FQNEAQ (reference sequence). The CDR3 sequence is CASSPTVNTDTQYF. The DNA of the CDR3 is TGTGCCAGCAGCCCTACAGTTAATACAGATACGCAGTATTTT.

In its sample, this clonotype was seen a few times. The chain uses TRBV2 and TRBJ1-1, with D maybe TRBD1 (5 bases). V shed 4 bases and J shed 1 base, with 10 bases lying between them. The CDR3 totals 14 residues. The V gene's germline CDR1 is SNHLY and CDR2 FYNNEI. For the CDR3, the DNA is TGTGCCAGCAGTGTCCAGGGCTCGAACACTGAAGCTTTCTTT. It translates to CASSVQGSNTEAFF.

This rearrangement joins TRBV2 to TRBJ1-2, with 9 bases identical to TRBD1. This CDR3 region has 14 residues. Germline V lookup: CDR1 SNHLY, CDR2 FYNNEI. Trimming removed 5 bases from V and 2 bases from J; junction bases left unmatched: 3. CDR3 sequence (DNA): TGTGCCAGCAGTAAACAGGGGGCGAACTATGGCTACACCTTC. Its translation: CASSKQGANYGYTF.

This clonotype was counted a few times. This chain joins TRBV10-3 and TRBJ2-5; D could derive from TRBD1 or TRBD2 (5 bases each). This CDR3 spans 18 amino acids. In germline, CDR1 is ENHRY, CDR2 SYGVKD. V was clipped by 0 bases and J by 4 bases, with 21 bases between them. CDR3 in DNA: TGTGCCATCAGTGAGTCTGCAGGGCAAGCTTGGGGGAGAGAGACCCAGTACTTC. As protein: CAISESAGQAWGRETQYF.

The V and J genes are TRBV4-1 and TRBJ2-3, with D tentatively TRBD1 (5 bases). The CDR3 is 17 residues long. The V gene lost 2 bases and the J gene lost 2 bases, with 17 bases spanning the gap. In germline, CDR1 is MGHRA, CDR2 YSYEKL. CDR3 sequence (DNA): TGCGCCAGCAGCCAACAGACGACAGTCCCTCCCACAGATACGCAGTATTTT. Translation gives CASSQQTTVPPTDTQYF.

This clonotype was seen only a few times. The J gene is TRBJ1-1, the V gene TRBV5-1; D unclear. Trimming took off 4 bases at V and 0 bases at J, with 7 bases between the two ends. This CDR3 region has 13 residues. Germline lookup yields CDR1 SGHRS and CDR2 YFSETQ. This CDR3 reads CASSQNMNTEAFF. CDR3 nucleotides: TGCGCCAGCAGCCAAAATATGAACACTGAAGCTTTCTTT. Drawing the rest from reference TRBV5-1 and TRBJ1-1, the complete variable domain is KAGVTQTPRYLIKTRGQQVTLSCSPISGHRSVSWYQQTPGQGLQFLFEYFSETQRNKGNFPGRFSGRQFSNSRSEMNVSTLELGDSALYLCASSQNMNTEAFFGQGTRLTVV.

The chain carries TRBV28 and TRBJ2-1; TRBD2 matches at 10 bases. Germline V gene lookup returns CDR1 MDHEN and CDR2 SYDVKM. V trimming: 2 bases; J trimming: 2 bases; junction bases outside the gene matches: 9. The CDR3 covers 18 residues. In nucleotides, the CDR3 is TGTGCCAGCAGTTTACCCCCTAGCGGGAGTGGAACCTACAATGAGCAGTTCTTC. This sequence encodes CASSLPPSGSGTYNEQFF.

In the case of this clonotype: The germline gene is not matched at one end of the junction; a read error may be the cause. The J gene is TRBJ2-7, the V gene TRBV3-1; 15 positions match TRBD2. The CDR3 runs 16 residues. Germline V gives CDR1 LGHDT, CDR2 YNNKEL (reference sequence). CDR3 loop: CASTGLAGGRLYEQYF. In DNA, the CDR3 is TGTGCAAGCACGGGACTAGCGGGAGGTAGGCTCTACGAGCAGTACTTC.

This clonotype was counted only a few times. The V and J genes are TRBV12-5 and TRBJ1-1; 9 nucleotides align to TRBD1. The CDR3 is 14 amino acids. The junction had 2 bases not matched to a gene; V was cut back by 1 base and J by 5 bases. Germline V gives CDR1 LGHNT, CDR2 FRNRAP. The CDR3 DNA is TGTGCTAGTGGTTTGGGACAGGGGGGAACTGAAGCTTTCTTT. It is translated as CASGLGQGGTEAFF.

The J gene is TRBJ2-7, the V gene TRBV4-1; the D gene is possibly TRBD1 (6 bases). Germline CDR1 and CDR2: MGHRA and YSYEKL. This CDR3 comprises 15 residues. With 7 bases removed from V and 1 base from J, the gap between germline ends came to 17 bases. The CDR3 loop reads CASTTDPTGSYEQYF. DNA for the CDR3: TGCGCCAGCACCACCGACCCGACAGGTTCCTACGAGCAGTACTTC.

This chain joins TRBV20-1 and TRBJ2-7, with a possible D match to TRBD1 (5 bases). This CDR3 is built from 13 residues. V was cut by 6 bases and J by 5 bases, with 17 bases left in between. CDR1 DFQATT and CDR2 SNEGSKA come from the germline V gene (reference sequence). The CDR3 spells CSAPRPPRDEQYV. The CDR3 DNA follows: TGCAGTGCCCCCCGGCCCCCCAGGGACGAGCAGTACGTC.

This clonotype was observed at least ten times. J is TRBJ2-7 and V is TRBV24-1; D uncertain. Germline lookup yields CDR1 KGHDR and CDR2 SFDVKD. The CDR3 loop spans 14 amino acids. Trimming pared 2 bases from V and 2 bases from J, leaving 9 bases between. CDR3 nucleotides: TGTGCCACCAGTGATTACGGGTCTCCCTACGAGCAGTACTTC. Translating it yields CATSDYGSPYEQYF.

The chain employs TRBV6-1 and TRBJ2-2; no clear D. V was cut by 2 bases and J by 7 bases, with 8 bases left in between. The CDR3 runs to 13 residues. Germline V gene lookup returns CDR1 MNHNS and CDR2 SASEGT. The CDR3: CASSEWVGGELFF. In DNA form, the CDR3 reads TGTGCCAGCAGTGAATGGGTGGGCGGGGAGCTGTTTTTT.

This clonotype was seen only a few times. The DNA for the CDR3 is TGTGCCAGCAGCTTTTTAGACGAGACCCAGTACTTC. Amino acid sequence: CASSFLDETQYF. J is TRBJ2-5 and V is TRBV7-9; D uncertain. CDR3 length equals 12 residues. CDR1 and CDR2 (germline): SEHNR, FQNEAQ (reference sequence). V was clipped by 3 bases and J by 5 bases, with 7 bases between them.

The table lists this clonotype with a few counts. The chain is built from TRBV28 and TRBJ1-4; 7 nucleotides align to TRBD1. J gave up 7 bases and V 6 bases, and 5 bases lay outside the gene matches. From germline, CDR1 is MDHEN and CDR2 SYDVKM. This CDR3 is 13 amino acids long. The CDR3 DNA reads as TGTGCCAGCAGACGACAGGGCGTTGAAAAACTGTTTTTT. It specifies CASRRQGVEKLFF.

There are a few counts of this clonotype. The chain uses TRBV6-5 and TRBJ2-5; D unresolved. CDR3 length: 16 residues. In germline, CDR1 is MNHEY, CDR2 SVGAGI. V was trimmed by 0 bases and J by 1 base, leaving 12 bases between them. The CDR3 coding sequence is TGTGCCAGCAGTTACTCGGCAGGCAACACCCAAGAGACCCAGTACTTC. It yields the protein CASSYSAGNTQETQYF.

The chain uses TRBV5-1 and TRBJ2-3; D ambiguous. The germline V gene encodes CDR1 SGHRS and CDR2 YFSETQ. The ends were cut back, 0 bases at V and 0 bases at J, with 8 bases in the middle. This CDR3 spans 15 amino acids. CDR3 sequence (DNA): TGCGCCAGCAGCTTGGCCCAGACTAGCACAGATACGCAGTATTTT. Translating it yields CASSLAQTSTDTQYF.

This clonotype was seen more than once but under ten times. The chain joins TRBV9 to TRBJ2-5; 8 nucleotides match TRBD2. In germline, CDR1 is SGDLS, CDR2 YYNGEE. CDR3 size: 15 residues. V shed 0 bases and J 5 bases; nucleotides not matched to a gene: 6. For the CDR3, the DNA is TGTGCCAGCAGCGTAGCCGGGGGGGCCGATGAGACCCAGTACTTC. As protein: CASSVAGGADETQYF.

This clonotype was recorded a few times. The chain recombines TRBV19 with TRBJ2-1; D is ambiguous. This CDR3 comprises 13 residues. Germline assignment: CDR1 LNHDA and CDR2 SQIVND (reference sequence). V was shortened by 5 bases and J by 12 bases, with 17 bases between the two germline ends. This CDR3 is CASSPAFRNRQFF. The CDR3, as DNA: TGTGCCAGTAGTCCCGCTTTTAGAAATCGGCAGTTCTTC. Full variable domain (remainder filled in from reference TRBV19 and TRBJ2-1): DGGITQSPKYLFRKEGQNVTLSCEQNLNHDAMYWYRQDPGQGLRLIYYSQIVNDFQKGDIAEGYSVSREKKESFPLTVTSAQKNPTAFYLCASSPAFRNRQFFGPGTRLTVL.